The 19 T cell receptor beta chains reported below all come from one sample, sequenced in a study of shared clonotypes between healthy human individuals. Method: immunoSEQ multiplex PCR; TCRdb's copy keeps in-frame clones and lacks some. The sample yields over 850,000 clones, around three quarters seen once. The specimen was memory CD4+ T cells from PBMCs. Subset specified: CD45RA-negative fraction. These receptors were taken from a man between 18 and 29 years old in good health. Some clones in this sample may be carry-over from other donors' samples.

The chain recombines TRBV5-1 with TRBJ1-6, with TRBD1 matching over 9 bases. The CDR3 runs 15 residues. The germline V gene encodes CDR1 SGHRS and CDR2 YFSETQ. The V and J ends lost 4 bases and 5 bases, in that order; junction bases with no gene match: 4. The CDR3 DNA is TGCGCCAGCAGCCGTTGGACAGGGGATAATTCACCCCTCCACTTT. Protein sequence: CASSRWTGDNSPLHF.

J is TRBJ2-7 and V is TRBV7-9; 8 bases agree with TRBD2. Per the germline V gene, CDR1 is SEHNR and CDR2 is FQNEAQ (reference sequence). V lost 2 bases and J lost 10; bases outside the gene matches: 10. The CDR3 has 14 residues. CDR3 bases: TGTGCCAGCAGCTTAAGGGCCGAACGGGAGGGTCAGTACTTC. Its translation is CASSLRAEREGQYF.

This chain joins TRBV6-1 and TRBJ2-5; 7 bases are shared with TRBD2. This CDR3 has 16 amino acids. Germline loops: CDR1 MNHNS, CDR2 SASEGT. V trimming: 0 bases; J trimming: 7 bases; junction bases outside the gene matches: 11. The CDR3 spells CASSEAPGLKRGTQYF. The CDR3 region has the DNA TGTGCCAGCAGTGAAGCTCCGGGACTAAAAAGGGGGACCCAGTACTTC.

This clone was counted many times. The chain has TRBV2 and TRBJ2-2; D possibly corresponds to TRBD2 (6 bases). This CDR3 is 13 amino acids long. CDR1 is SNHLY and CDR2 is FYNNEI in the germline V gene. Trimming took off 6 bases at V and 6 bases at J, with 11 bases between the two ends. The CDR3 DNA reads as TGTGCCAGCAGCCGCGGGGACGCCGGGGAGCTGTTTTTT. Translating it yields CASSRGDAGELFF.

This clone was observed once. The gene calls are TRBV28 and TRBJ2-5; D is unclear. CDR1 MDHEN and CDR2 SYDVKM come from the germline V gene. V was clipped by 9 bases and J by 2 bases, with 16 bases between them. The CDR3 loop spans 14 amino acids. The CDR3, as DNA: TGTGCCAGTTGGGAAGGTCACCGACAAGAGACCCAGTACTTC. This gives the protein CASWEGHRQETQYF.

V is TRBV6-4 and J is TRBJ2-7; D may match TRBD1 or TRBD2 (5 bases each). Trimming took 10 bases from V and 2 from J, leaving 18 bases between them. The CDR3 sequence is 14 residues long. CDR1 is MRHNA, CDR2 SNTAGT, per germline. CDR3 region: CATARGRAAYEQYF. The CDR3 nucleotides read TGTGCCACCGCCCGGGGACGGGCGGCCTACGAGCAGTACTTC.

The chain has TRBV5-1 and TRBJ2-1, with 8 nucleotides matching TRBD1. This CDR3 is 17 amino acids long. The V gene end was trimmed by 4 bases and the J gene end by 7 bases; junction bases not matched to a gene: 16. Germline CDR1 and CDR2: SGHRS and YFSETQ. The CDR3 DNA reads TGCGCCAGCAGCCAAGGACAGGGTAAGGGCCTCGGTAATGAGCAGTTCTTC. It encodes CASSQGQGKGLGNEQFF. The complete variable domain, with remaining parts taken from reference TRBV5-1 and TRBJ2-1, reads KAGVTQTPRYLIKTRGQQVTLSCSPISGHRSVSWYQQTPGQGLQFLFEYFSETQRNKGNFPGRFSGRQFSNSRSEMNVSTLELGDSALYLCASSQGQGKGLGNEQFFGPGTRLTVL.

The chain uses TRBV25-1 and TRBJ2-7; D is tentatively TRBD1 or TRBD2 (5 bases each). This CDR3 spans 15 amino acids. V shed 1 base and J shed 6 bases, with 16 bases lying between them. Germline V gene data show CDR1 as MGHDK and CDR2 as SYGVNS. CDR3 coding DNA: TGTGCCAGCAGTGAATTAAGGACTCCCAGGGCCGAGCAGTACTTC. This translates into CASSELRTPRAEQYF.

The chain's CDR3 is CASSQGLTSGRATDTQYF. CDR3 nucleotides: TGTGCCAGCAGCCAGGGCCTGACTAGCGGGAGGGCCACAGATACGCAGTATTTT. This chain uses TRBV7-2 with TRBJ2-3, with 14 bases lining up with TRBD2. In germline, CDR1 is SGHTA, CDR2 FQGNSA. With V trimmed by 5 bases and J by 2 bases, 9 bases remained unmatched. The CDR3 has 18 amino acids.

The CDR3 region has the DNA TGTGCCAGCAACCCAAGGGGGACTTTGCCCGGGGAGCTGTTTTTT. Its translation: CASNPRGTLPGELFF. This rearrangement joins TRBV9 to TRBJ2-2; the D call may be TRBD1 or TRBD2 (6 bases each). Germline V gene sequence: CDR1 SGDLS, CDR2 YYNGEE. This CDR3 has 15 amino acids. Trimming pared 6 bases from V and 6 bases from J, leaving 18 bases between. The variable domain in full, completed from reference TRBV9 and TRBJ2-2, reads DSGVTQTPKHLITATGQRVTLRCSPRSGDLSVYWYQQSLDQGLQFLIQYYNGEERAKGNILERFSAQQFPDLHSELNLSSLELGDSALYFCASNPRGTLPGELFFGEGSRLTVL.

J is TRBJ1-5 and V is TRBV6-5, with D perhaps matching TRBD1 (5 bases). This CDR3 spans 14 amino acids. Germline V lookup: CDR1 MNHEY, CDR2 SVGAGI. V gave up 9 bases and J gave up 4 bases, with 16 bases separating them. DNA of the CDR3: TGTGCCAGAGGGCAGGGAATGGGAAATCAGCCCCAGCATTTT. It encodes CARGQGMGNQPQHF.

The chain employs TRBV28 and TRBJ1-1; TRBD1 matches 7 bases. Germline lookup yields CDR1 MDHEN and CDR2 SYDVKM. After removal of 7 bases from V and 4 bases from J, the junction contained 21 bases not matched to a gene. CDR3 length: 18 amino acids. DNA of the CDR3: TGTGCCAGCACCAGCCCCTGGACAGGAGGGGGTTTTGCCACTGAAGCTTTCTTT. It yields the protein CASTSPWTGGGFATEAFF.

This clone has at least ten counts. The V gene is TRBV11-2, the J gene TRBJ1-1, with no clear D. V shed 6 bases and J shed 1 base, with 12 bases lying between them. This CDR3 has 14 residues. Germline-derived CDR1 and CDR2 are SGHAT and FQNNGV. The CDR3, as DNA: TGTGCCAGCAGTTGGTGGCAGGCGAACACTGAAGCTTTCTTT. Its protein product is CASSWWQANTEAFF. The full variable domain, with the rest looked up from reference TRBV11-2 and TRBJ1-1, is EAGVAQSPRYKIIEKRQSVAFWCNPISGHATLYWYQQILGQGPKLLIQFQNNGVVDDSQLPKDRFSAERLKGVDSTLKIQPAKLEDSAVYLCASSWWQANTEAFFGQGTRLTVV.

This clone was picked up a small number of times. The rearrangement uses TRBV6-1 and TRBJ2-1; 7 bases match TRBD1. Unmatched junction bases numbered 13, after V lost 2 bases and J lost 12 bases. The CDR3 runs 15 residues. CDR1 is MNHNS and CDR2 is SASEGT in the germline V gene. The CDR3 is CASSEIPKGAIGQFF. In DNA, the CDR3 is TGTGCCAGCAGTGAAATCCCAAAGGGGGCGATAGGGCAGTTCTTC.

As regards this clone: The same CDR3 arises from other DNA sequences in this sample as well. The chain links TRBV9 to TRBJ2-3; D may be TRBD1 or TRBD2 (5 bases each). In germline, CDR1 is SGDLS, CDR2 YYNGEE. V dropped 0 bases and J dropped 0 bases, with 8 bases sitting between them. The CDR3 covers 15 residues. This chain's CDR3 is CASSVVGTSTDTQYF. The CDR3, as DNA: TGTGCCAGCAGCGTAGTCGGGACCAGCACAGATACGCAGTATTTT. Looking up the rest from reference TRBV9 and TRBJ2-3 gives the full variable domain: DSGVTQTPKHLITATGQRVTLRCSPRSGDLSVYWYQQSLDQGLQFLIQYYNGEERAKGNILERFSAQQFPDLHSELNLSSLELGDSALYFCASSVVGTSTDTQYFGPGTRLTVL.

This clone was seen just once. J is TRBJ2-1 and V is TRBV28; D uncertain. Germline V gene sequence: CDR1 MDHEN, CDR2 SYDVKM. Trimming shortened V by 6 bases and J by 0 bases, and 9 bases separated the two germline ends. This CDR3 is 14 amino acids long. This chain's CDR3 is CASSPTYSYNEQFF. The DNA of the CDR3 is TGTGCCAGCAGCCCTACATACTCCTACAATGAGCAGTTCTTC. Full variable domain (outside the CDR3, taken from reference TRBV28 and TRBJ2-1): DVKVTQSSRYLVKRTGEKVFLECVQDMDHENMFWYRQDPGLGLRLIYFSYDVKMKEKGDIPEGYSVSREKKERFSLILESASTNQTSMYLCASSPTYSYNEQFFGPGTRLTVL.

The chain carries TRBV5-4 and TRBJ2-1, with 8 bases fitting TRBD2. This CDR3 has 15 amino acids. The junction had 6 bases not matched to a gene; V was cut back by 2 bases and J by 5 bases. CDR1 and CDR2 (germline): SGHNT, YYREEE (reference sequence). The CDR3 reads CASSFGLASNNEQFF. CDR3 nucleotide sequence: TGTGCCAGCAGCTTCGGACTAGCCTCAAACAATGAGCAGTTCTTC.

The chain has TRBV6-1 and TRBJ2-1, with TRBD2 identical over 10 bases. This CDR3 is built from 15 residues. Looked up from germline, CDR1 is MNHNS and CDR2 is SASEGT. V gave up 1 base and J gave up 8 bases; unmatched junction bases: 5. In DNA, the CDR3 is TGTGCCAGCAGTGAAGTCCTAGCGGGAGCTGATGAGCAGTTCTTC. It specifies CASSEVLAGADEQFF.

The chain uses TRBV7-9 and TRBJ2-2; TRBD1 or TRBD2 may be the D gene (5 bases each). Germline V gene sequence: CDR1 SEHNR, CDR2 FQNEAQ (reference sequence). Trimming pared 5 bases from V and 2 bases from J, leaving 24 bases between. The CDR3 extends over 19 amino acids. The CDR3 region has the DNA TGTGCCAGCAGCCCATATGGGACCGCCGAGCGAGGAAACACCGGGGAGCTGTTTTTT. This gives the protein CASSPYGTAERGNTGELFF.